One TCR beta chain is described in this entry. This clonotype was seen at least ten times. Its specific antigen is unknown. No base quality information exists; no much larger clone differs at one position. The data were taken from a study of T cells in Graves' hyperthyroidism and ophthalmopathy (dated by TCRdb to the late 2010s). Notes on the research overall: To identify distinguishing TCR V-J signatures, a discovery cohort of about 100 patients was used, comprising under 45 with Graves' ophthalmopathy and some 57 with stable Graves' hyperthyroidism. Prospective prediction of ophthalmopathy was tested in an independent validation cohort of under 20 hyperthyroidism patients and 17 patients who later progressed to ophthalmopathy. For training and testing, the 100 or so patients in the discovery cohort were randomly divided in a 7:3 ratio. Thyroid tissue and blood T-cell repertoires from more than five Graves' hyperthyroidism patients were also compared in the study. After sampling, hyperthyroidism patients received methimazole starting at 30 mg daily, and ophthalmopathy patients received high-dose intravenous methylprednisolone. The paper reports TCR Vbeta CDR3 sequencing of fewer than 150 peripheral blood samples: approximately 43 ophthalmopathy, roughly 80 hyperthyroidism and approximately 17 progressor patients. What the research found in general, with its limitations: Most expanded thyroid clonotypes (frequency above 0.001) were also found in blood, which suggests that blood repertoires may mirror thyroid immune responses. Ophthalmopathy was separated from stable hyperthyroidism by a 13 V-J signature model, with 87.88% sensitivity and about 81% specificity obtained in cross-validation and 80%/75% obtained in testing. In validation, the model predicted progression to ophthalmopathy a median of about 5.9 months before onset, with about 70% sensitivity and nearly 75% specificity. No statistical method was used to set the sample size in advance, and investigators knew the group allocation.

Counted from cysteine to phenylalanine, this CDR3 has 14 amino acids. Only CDR3 DNA remains: 42 bases, in frame from the first base. From V the trimming removes 4 bases and from J it removes 6 bases, while the gene matches leave 3 bases of the junction unaccounted for. Based on the germline V gene, the CDR1 and CDR2 sequences are SGHVS and FQNEAQ. Exclusion was applied to patients with uncontrolled infections, other autoimmune diseases, pregnancy or lactation. Clinical symptoms, serum thyroxine and TRAb, thyroid ultrasound, and orbital computed tomography formed the basis for the diagnoses. Trizol reagent was used to extract total RNA, and RNA quality was then checked on an Agilent 2100 Bioanalyzer. The TCR beta CDR3 regions were amplified from the RNA transcripts. The TCR CDR3 was subjected to a first round of RT-PCR using the HTBI primer set and the Qiagen OneStep RT-PCR kit. Libraries were constructed in a second round of multiplex PCR, after which size selection and purification were performed. Sequencing of the libraries was done on an Illumina HiSeq2000 using paired-end 100 bp reads. The study's own analysis went as follows. SOAPnuke was used to process the raw data, removing reads that contained adapters or uncalled bases, had a mean Phred below 15, or lacked an exact match to the constant primer or identifier. COPE v1.2.5 was used to merge the high-quality paired reads, and each unique nucleotide sequence was defined as a clonotype. Clonotypes were aligned to IMGT TRBV, TRBD and TRBJ reference segments using MiTCR v1.1. The analysis included only V-J combinations with a frequency above 0.0001, which together covered roughly 99% of the repertoires. The TCS score was defined as the ratio of F50 (clonal expansion) to E x V (chaos), calculated using BLOSUM62-based TCRdist between CDR3 peptides within each V-J. Welch's t-statistics and random forest reduced approximately 520 V-J features to about 13, which were used in a naive Bayes classifier (R e1071). The Morisita-Horn index was used to measure how similar the thyroid and blood repertoires were. Starting from the raw public reads, TCRdb applied fastp trimming at Q25, assembled clones with MiXCR and retained in-frame beta chains. Identical CDR3 proteins give one entry, which carries the most common genes and DNA. The V and J calls and clone size are TCRdb's, not the authors'. The sample table contains 500,000 to 600,000 distinct CDR3 sequences; only one count was recorded for about half of them. The leading ten clones occupy around 20% of the sample.

Here the chain combines TRBV7-8 and TRBJ1-5; 10 central bases correspond to TRBD1. The TCR comes from an adult woman with Graves' disease, either hyperthyroidism or ophthalmopathy (not recorded which). Sequenced: peripheral blood or thyroid tissue (not recorded which). CDR3 loop: CASSWTGGSQPQHF. The DNA reads as follows: TGTGCCAGCAGCTGGACAGGGGGGAGTCAGCCCCAGCATTTT.